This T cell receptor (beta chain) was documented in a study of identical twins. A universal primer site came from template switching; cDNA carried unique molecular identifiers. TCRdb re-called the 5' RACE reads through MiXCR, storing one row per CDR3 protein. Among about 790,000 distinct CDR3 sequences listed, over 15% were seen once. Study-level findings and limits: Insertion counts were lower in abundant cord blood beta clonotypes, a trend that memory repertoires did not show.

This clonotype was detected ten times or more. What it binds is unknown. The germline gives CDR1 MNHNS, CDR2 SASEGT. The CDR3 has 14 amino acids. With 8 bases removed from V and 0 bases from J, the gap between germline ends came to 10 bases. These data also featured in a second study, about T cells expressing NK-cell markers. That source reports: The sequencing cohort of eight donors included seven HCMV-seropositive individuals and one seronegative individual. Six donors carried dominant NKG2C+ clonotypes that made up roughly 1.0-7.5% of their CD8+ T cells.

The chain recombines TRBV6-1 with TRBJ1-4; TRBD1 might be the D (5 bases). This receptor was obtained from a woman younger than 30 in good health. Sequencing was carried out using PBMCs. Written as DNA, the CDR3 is TGTGCCAGCGGGACGGCGTCAACTAATGAAAAACTGTTTTTT. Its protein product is CASGTASTNEKLFF.